Each of the 22 T cell receptor beta chains below was sequenced from the same sample in a study of blood T cell repertoires in COVID-19. Repertoires were generated with immunoSEQ multiplex PCR, while TCRdb's copy carries only in-frame clones and drops some. Of some 70,000 clones listed, more than 75% are singletons. Sequencing was performed on peripheral blood. The receptors shown here come from a woman in her sixties or seventies with acute or convalescent COVID-19.

The chain links TRBV4-2 to TRBJ2-7; 9 bases are a match to TRBD2. CDR1 is LGHNA, CDR2 YNFKEQ, per germline. CDR3 length: 15 amino acids. V gave up 3 bases and J gave up 5 bases; unmatched junction bases: 8. The CDR3 region is CASSQTAGGKHEQYF. CDR3 nucleotides: TGTGCCAGCAGCCAGACGGCGGGGGGGAAACACGAGCAGTACTTC.

The genes are TRBV7-3 and TRBJ2-1; 13 positions agree with TRBD2. CDR3 length: 16 amino acids. The germline gives CDR1 SGHTA, CDR2 FQGTGA. The V gene end was trimmed by 3 bases and the J gene end by 4 bases; junction bases not matched to a gene: 3. The DNA for the CDR3 is TGTGCCAGCAGCTTCGGGACTAGCGGGGCTTACAATGAGCAGTTCTTC. Translating gives CASSFGTSGAYNEQFF. Variable domain in full (rest from reference TRBV7-3 and TRBJ2-1): GAGVSQTPSNKVTEKGKYVELRCDPISGHTALYWYRQSLGQGPEFLIYFQGTGAADDSGLPNDRFFAVRPEGSVSTLKIQRTERGDSAVYLCASSFGTSGAYNEQFFGPGTRLTVL.

The chain joins TRBV27 to TRBJ1-1, with TRBD1 identical over 7 bases. This CDR3 contains 16 residues. J was trimmed by 2 bases and V by 2 bases; bases with no gene match: 8. The germline V gene has CDR1 MNHEY and CDR2 SMNVEV (reference sequence). CDR3 region: CASSLPPGTDNTEAFF. The CDR3 region has the DNA TGTGCCAGCAGTTTACCGCCTGGGACAGATAACACTGAAGCTTTCTTT.

This clone was seen at least ten times. J is TRBJ2-7 and V is TRBV12-3 or TRBV12-4; D unclear. The CDR3 is 12 amino acids. V lost 2 bases and J 6 bases, leaving 8 bases between the germline ends. The CDR3 nucleotides read TGTGCCAGCAGTTTAAACAGCCTCGAGCAGTACTTC. Residues: CASSLNSLEQYF.

V gene TRBV2 combines with J gene TRBJ1-2; TRBD1 matches at 9 bases. This CDR3 has 13 amino acids. J lost 8 bases, V lost 6 bases, and 7 bases had no gene match. Per the germline V gene, CDR1 is SNHLY and CDR2 is FYNNEI. The DNA of the CDR3 is TGTGCCAGCAGGCCCACAGGGGGCCAAGGCTACACCTTC. It codes for CASRPTGGQGYTF. Variable domain in full (rest from reference TRBV2 and TRBJ1-2): EPEVTQTPSHQVTQMGQEVILRCVPISNHLYFYWYRQILGQKVEFLVSFYNNEISEKSEIFDDQFSVERPDGSNFTLKIRSTKLEDSAMYFCASRPTGGQGYTFGSGTRLTVV.

This chain connects TRBV4-3 to TRBJ2-7; the D gene is possibly TRBD2 (6 bases). V was cut by 0 bases and J by 4 bases, with 16 bases left in between. The CDR3 length is 16 residues. CDR1 and CDR2 (germline): LGHNA, YSLEER. The CDR3 nucleotides read TGCGCCAGCAGCCAAGACCCTTGGGGGGAGAGGTACGAGCAGTACTTC. As protein: CASSQDPWGERYEQYF.

The chain has TRBV3-1 (or the pseudogene TRBV3-2) and TRBJ1-4; D call uncertain. This CDR3 spans 15 amino acids. The V and J ends lost 7 bases and 7 bases respectively, with 19 bases between them. Germline CDR1 is LGHDT and CDR2 is YNNKEL (reference sequence). The CDR3 loop reads CASKEESKEAEKLFF. For the CDR3, the DNA is TGTGCCAGCAAGGAAGAATCCAAGGAGGCTGAAAAACTGTTTTTT.

V usage is TRBV7-2 and J usage is TRBJ1-2; tentatively, D is TRBD1 (6 bases). Germline values: CDR1 SGHTA, CDR2 FQGNSA. CDR3 size: 15 residues. V lost 4 bases and J lost 2, with 14 bases in between. The CDR3 DNA is TGTGCCAGCAGCTCCCCGACAGGAGCGAACTATGGCTACACCTTC. It is translated as CASSSPTGANYGYTF.

There are a few counts of this clone. CDR3 bases: TGTGCCAGCAGCTCCAGACTAGCGGTAGGCACAGATACGCAGTATTTT. Translating gives CASSSRLAVGTDTQYF. The chain has TRBV11-2 and TRBJ2-3; 9 bases line up with TRBD2. This CDR3 comprises 16 residues. With 4 bases clipped from V and 1 base from J, the junction kept 6 bases outside the gene matches. CDR1 and CDR2 (germline): SGHAT, FQNNGV.

In its sample, this clone was seen once. The V and J genes are TRBV5-4 and TRBJ2-5, with a tentative D call TRBD2 (6 bases). Germline V gene sequence: CDR1 SGHNT, CDR2 YYREEE (reference sequence). CDR3 size: 16 residues. The V end lost 0 bases, the J end lost 3 bases, and 15 bases lay between the germline ends. CDR3 sequence reads: CASSLAFTGSKETQYF. The CDR3 nucleotides read TGTGCCAGCAGCTTGGCGTTTACCGGGAGCAAAGAGACCCAGTACTTC. The variable domain in full, with the rest retrieved from reference TRBV5-4 and TRBJ2-5, is ETGVTQSPTHLIKTRGQQVTLRCSSQSGHNTVSWYQQALGQGPQFIFQYYREEENGRGNFPPRFSGLQFPNYSSELNVNALELDDSALYLCASSLAFTGSKETQYFGPGTRLLVL.

This clone was detected once. The J gene is TRBJ2-5, the V gene TRBV18; tentatively, D is TRBD1 (6 bases). With 3 bases removed from V and 2 bases from J, the gap between germline ends came to 13 bases. The CDR3 loop spans 15 amino acids. Germline assignment: CDR1 KGHSH and CDR2 LQKENI. CDR3 sequence (DNA): TGTGCCAGCTCACCGGGACACCTCATTCAAGAGACCCAGTACTTC. Translation: CASSPGHLIQETQYF. Supplemented by reference TRBV18 and TRBJ2-5, the full variable domain reads NAGVMQNPRHLVRRRGQEARLRCSPMKGHSHVYWYRQLPEEGLKFMVYLQKENIIDESGMPKERFSAEFPKEGPSILRIQQVVRGDSAAYFCASSPGHLIQETQYFGPGTRLLVL.

This clone was observed a handful of times. The gene calls are TRBV5-6 and TRBJ1-4; possible D gene TRBD1, 6 bases. The germline gives CDR1 SGHDT, CDR2 YYEEEE. V shed 3 bases and J shed 3 bases, with 24 bases lying between them. The CDR3 runs 19 residues. The CDR3 loop reads CASSSRDIPWGLSNEKLFF. Here the CDR3 DNA reads TGTGCCAGCAGCTCCCGGGACATACCTTGGGGTCTATCTAATGAAAAACTGTTTTTT.

V gene TRBV19 combines with J gene TRBJ2-3; TRBD1 matches 7 bases. CDR3 length: 15 residues. The V and J ends lost 6 bases and 2 bases, in that order; junction bases with no gene match: 8. The germline gives CDR1 LNHDA, CDR2 SQIVND (reference sequence). The CDR3 DNA is TGTGCCAGTAGGAAACCGGGACAGATCACAGATACGCAGTATTTT. Its translation: CASRKPGQITDTQYF.

The rearrangement links TRBV11-3 to TRBJ2-1; 12 positions agree with TRBD2. CDR1 and CDR2 from the germline V gene are SGHNT and YENEEA. J was trimmed by 6 bases and V by 4 bases; bases with no gene match: 4. CDR3 length: 15 residues. This CDR3 is CASSSTSGGRNEQFF. The CDR3 DNA reads TGTGCCAGCAGCTCGACTAGCGGGGGCCGCAATGAGCAGTTCTTC.

The CDR3 DNA reads as TGTGCCAGCAGTTACTTCAACAGGGGGTCTGAAGCTTTCTTT. This sequence encodes CASSYFNRGSEAFF. This rearrangement joins TRBV6-5 to TRBJ1-1; 8 bases fit TRBD1. The V gene's germline CDR1 is MNHEY and CDR2 SVGAGI. Trimming at V came to 1 base and at J to 6 bases, leaving 4 bases not matched to a gene. The CDR3 has 14 amino acids.

The J gene is TRBJ2-7, the V gene TRBV5-5; perhaps TRBD2 as D (5 bases). Germline-derived CDR1 and CDR2 are SGHKS and YYEKEE (reference sequence). V gave up 4 bases and J gave up 2 bases, with 13 bases separating them. The CDR3 length is 14 residues. The CDR3 sequence is CASSPMRAPYEQYF. The CDR3 DNA reads TGTGCCAGCAGCCCCATGAGGGCCCCCTACGAGCAGTACTTC.

J is TRBJ2-3 and V is TRBV5-1, with D perhaps TRBD1 (6 bases). The V end was cut by 4 bases, the J end by 0 bases, with 12 bases between. Germline V lookup: CDR1 SGHRS, CDR2 YFSETQ. This CDR3 contains 15 residues. The CDR3 DNA follows: TGCGCCAGCAGCAGCTCAACAGGGAGCACAGATACGCAGTATTTT. It yields the protein CASSSSTGSTDTQYF. The full variable domain, its missing parts supplied by reference TRBV5-1 and TRBJ2-3, is KAGVTQTPRYLIKTRGQQVTLSCSPISGHRSVSWYQQTPGQGLQFLFEYFSETQRNKGNFPGRFSGRQFSNSRSEMNVSTLELGDSALYLCASSSSTGSTDTQYFGPGTRLTVL.

The rearrangement uses TRBV20-1 and TRBJ1-1; 7 bases are shared with TRBD1. V lost 3 bases, J lost 3 bases, and 10 bases stayed unmatched. Germline V gene data show CDR1 as DFQATT and CDR2 as SNEGSKA (reference sequence). The CDR3 spans 15 residues. The CDR3 bases are TGCAGTGCTAGTTCCCCAGGGGGTACGGACACTGAAGCTTTCTTT. Protein sequence: CSASSPGGTDTEAFF.

This clone was recorded a few times. The V call is TRBV9, the J call TRBJ2-3; 7 nucleotides agree with TRBD1. The CDR3 consists of 16 residues. CDR1 and CDR2 (germline): SGDLS, YYNGEE. V shed 0 bases, J shed 0 bases, and the junction held 4 bases outside the gene matches. The CDR3 loop is CASSVGDRTSTDTQYF. CDR3 in DNA: TGTGCCAGCAGCGTAGGGGACAGAACTAGCACAGATACGCAGTATTTT.

The genes are TRBV7-9 and TRBJ1-2; TRBD1 might be the D (5 bases). V was clipped by 3 bases and J by 2 bases, with 16 bases between them. CDR1 is SEHNR and CDR2 is FQNEAQ in the germline V gene (reference sequence). The CDR3 is 16 amino acids. The CDR3 DNA follows: TGTGCCAGCAGCTTTCAAGGGGTACAGCTGAACTATGGCTACACCTTC. Amino acid sequence: CASSFQGVQLNYGYTF.

The chain has TRBV6-5 and TRBJ1-1; 10 positions agree with TRBD1. The germline gives CDR1 MNHEY, CDR2 SVGAGI. The CDR3 has 15 residues. V was clipped by 6 bases and J by 1 base; unmatched bases: 5. This CDR3 is CASRTGGVANTEAFF. CDR3 DNA: TGTGCCAGCAGGACAGGGGGCGTTGCGAACACTGAAGCTTTCTTT.

The rearrangement links TRBV2 to TRBJ1-1; 11 bases agree with TRBD1. The CDR3 is 12 amino acids. CDR1 SNHLY and CDR2 FYNNEI come from the germline V gene. V shed 3 bases and J 9 bases; nucleotides not matched to a gene: 0. For the CDR3, the DNA is TGTGCCAGCAGTGAGGACAGGGGGCAAGCTTTCTTT. It translates to CASSEDRGQAFF.